This T cell receptor beta chain originates from a study of blood T cell repertoires in COVID-19. About the study: There were acute and convalescent COVID-19 samples, and they came from the United States, Italy and Spain.

The CDR3 extends over 15 amino acids. V was shortened by 0 bases and J by 5 bases, with 12 bases between the two germline ends. Germline CDR1 is SGHTS and CDR2 is YDEGEE. Seattle-derived patients entered the study during active infection and were followed longitudinally. As processed by the authors: Quantification of nucleated cells was approximated via reference gene primer amplification. The repertoire was sequenced with immunoSEQ multiplex PCR; TCRdb's copy has only in-frame clones and lacks some. D and trimming come from the DNA, and the V and J calls and clone size come from that table. This table has about 60,000 clones, 83% appearing once.

The sample comprised peripheral blood. The V and J genes are TRBV5-8 and TRBJ1-5; D is unclear. This clonotype was sampled from a man aged 50 or older with COVID-19, enrolled during active disease. CDR3 DNA sequence: TGTGCCAGCAGCTTGGGCCCGGGAAGCGATCAGCCCCAGCATTTT. Its protein is CASSLGPGSDQPQHF.